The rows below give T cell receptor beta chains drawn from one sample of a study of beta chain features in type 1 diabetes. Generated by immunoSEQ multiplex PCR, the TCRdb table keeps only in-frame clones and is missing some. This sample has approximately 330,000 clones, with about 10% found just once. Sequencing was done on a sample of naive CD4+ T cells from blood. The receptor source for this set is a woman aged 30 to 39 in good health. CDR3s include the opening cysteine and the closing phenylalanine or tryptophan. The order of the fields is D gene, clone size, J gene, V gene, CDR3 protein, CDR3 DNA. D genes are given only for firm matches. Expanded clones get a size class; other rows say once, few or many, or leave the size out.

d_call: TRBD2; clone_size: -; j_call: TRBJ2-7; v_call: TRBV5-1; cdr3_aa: CASSRREGYEQYF; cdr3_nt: TGCGCCAGCAGCCGGCGGGAGGGTTACGAGCAGTACTTC
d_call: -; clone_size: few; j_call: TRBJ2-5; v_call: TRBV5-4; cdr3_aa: CASSSGTRQETQYF; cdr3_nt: TGTGCCAGCAGCTCCGGGACTCGCCAAGAGACCCAGTACTTC
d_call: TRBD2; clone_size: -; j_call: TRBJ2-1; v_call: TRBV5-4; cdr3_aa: CASSLAGGPDGEQFF; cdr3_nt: TGTGCCAGCAGCTTAGCGGGAGGGCCGGATGGGGAGCAGTTCTTC
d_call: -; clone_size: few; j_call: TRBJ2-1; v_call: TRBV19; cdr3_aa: CASTGIRNEQFF; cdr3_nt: TGTGCCAGCACCGGGATAAGGAATGAGCAGTTCTTC
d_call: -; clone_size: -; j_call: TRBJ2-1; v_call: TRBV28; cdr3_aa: CASSYPSYNEQFF; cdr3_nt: TGTGCCAGCAGTTATCCTAGTTACAATGAGCAGTTCTTC
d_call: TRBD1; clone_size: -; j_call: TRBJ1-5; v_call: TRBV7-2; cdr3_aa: CASSLAGRGNQPQHF; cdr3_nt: TGTGCCAGCAGCTTAGCCGGCAGGGGGAATCAGCCCCAGCATTTT
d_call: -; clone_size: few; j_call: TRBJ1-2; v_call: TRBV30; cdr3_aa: CAWSRQASNYGYTF; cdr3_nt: TGTGCCTGGAGTCGACAGGCCTCTAACTATGGCTACACCTTC
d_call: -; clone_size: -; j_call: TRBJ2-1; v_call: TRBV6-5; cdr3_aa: CASSYSQGKVNEQFF; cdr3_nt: TGTGCCAGCAGTTACTCCCAGGGAAAGGTAAATGAGCAGTTCTTC
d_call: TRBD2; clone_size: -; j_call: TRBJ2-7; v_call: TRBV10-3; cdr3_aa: CAIGSGTSGYEQYF; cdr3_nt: TGTGCCATCGGTTCCGGGACTAGCGGCTACGAGCAGTACTTC
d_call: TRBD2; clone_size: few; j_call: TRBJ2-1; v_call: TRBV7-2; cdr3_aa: CASRLTSGRVHEQFF; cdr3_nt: TGTGCCAGCAGGTTGACTAGCGGGAGGGTGCATGAGCAGTTCTTC
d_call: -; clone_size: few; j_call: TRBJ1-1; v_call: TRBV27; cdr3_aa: CASSILQGRDTEAFF; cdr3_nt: TGTGCCAGCAGTATCCTCCAGGGGAGGGACACTGAAGCTTTCTTT
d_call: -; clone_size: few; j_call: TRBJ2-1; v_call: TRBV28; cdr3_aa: CASSPDIISYNEQFF; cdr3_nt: TGTGCCAGCAGTCCAGACATAATCTCCTACAATGAGCAGTTCTTC
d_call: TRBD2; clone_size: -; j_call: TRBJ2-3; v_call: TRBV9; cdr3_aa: CASSETSGGLNTDTQYF; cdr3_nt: TGTGCCAGCAGCGAAACTAGCGGGGGGTTAAATACAGATACGCAGTATTTT
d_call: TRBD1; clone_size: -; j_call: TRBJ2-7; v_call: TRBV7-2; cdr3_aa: CASSFGQGVSYEQYF; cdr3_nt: TGTGCCAGCAGCTTTGGACAGGGGGTCTCCTACGAGCAGTACTTC
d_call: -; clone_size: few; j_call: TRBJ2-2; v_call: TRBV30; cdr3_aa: CAWSLTATTGELFF; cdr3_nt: TGTGCCTGGAGTTTGACAGCGACCACCGGGGAGCTGTTTTTT
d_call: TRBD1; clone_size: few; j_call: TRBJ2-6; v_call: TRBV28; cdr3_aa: CASSRRTGVLGANVLTF; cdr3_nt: TGTGCCAGCAGTCGAAGGACAGGGGTTCTGGGGGCCAACGTCCTGACTTTC
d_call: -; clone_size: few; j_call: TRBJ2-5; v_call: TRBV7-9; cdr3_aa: CASSLDSWETQYF; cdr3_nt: TGTGCCAGCAGCTTAGACTCTTGGGAGACCCAGTACTTC
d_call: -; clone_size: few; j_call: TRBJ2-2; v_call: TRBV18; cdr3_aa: CASSPEFGWTGELFF; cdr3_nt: TGTGCCAGCTCACCTGAATTTGGCTGGACCGGGGAGCTGTTTTTT
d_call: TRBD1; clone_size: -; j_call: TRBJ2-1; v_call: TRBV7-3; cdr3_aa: CASSITGGNEQFF; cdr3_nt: TGTGCCAGCAGCATAACAGGGGGCAATGAGCAGTTCTTC
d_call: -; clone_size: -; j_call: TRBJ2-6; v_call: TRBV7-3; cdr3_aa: CASSLRETGANVLTF; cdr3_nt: TGTGCCAGCAGCTTACGGGAAACTGGGGCCAACGTCCTGACTTTC
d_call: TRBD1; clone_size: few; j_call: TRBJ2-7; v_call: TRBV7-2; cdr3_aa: CASSPQGAGTHF; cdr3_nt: TGTGCCAGCAGTCCCCAGGGGGCAGGGACGCACTTC
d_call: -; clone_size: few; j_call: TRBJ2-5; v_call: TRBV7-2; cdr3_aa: CASSFGQGGRETQYF; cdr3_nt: TGTGCCAGCAGCTTTGGTCAGGGCGGTCGGGAGACCCAGTACTTC
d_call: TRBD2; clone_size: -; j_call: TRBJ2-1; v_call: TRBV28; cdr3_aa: CASSPQWEGRYNEQFF; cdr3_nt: TGTGCCAGCAGTCCCCAGTGGGAGGGCCGCTACAATGAGCAGTTCTTC
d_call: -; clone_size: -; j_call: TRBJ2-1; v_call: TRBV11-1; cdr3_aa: CASSPWSASSYNEQFF; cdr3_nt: TGTGCCAGCAGCCCGTGGTCGGCTAGTTCCTACAATGAGCAGTTCTTC
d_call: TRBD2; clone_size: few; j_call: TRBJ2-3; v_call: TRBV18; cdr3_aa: CASSPARREGHTDTQYF; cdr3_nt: TGTGCCAGCTCACCGGCAAGACGGGAGGGACACACAGATACGCAGTATTTT
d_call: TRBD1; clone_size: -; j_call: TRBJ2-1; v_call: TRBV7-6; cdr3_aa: CASSQRSGQYNEQFF; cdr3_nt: TGTGCCAGCAGCCAAAGGTCGGGACAGTACAATGAGCAGTTCTTC
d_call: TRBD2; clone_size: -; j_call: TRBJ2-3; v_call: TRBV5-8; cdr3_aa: CASSLPGGSTDTQYF; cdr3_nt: TGTGCCAGCAGCTTGCCGGGAGGAAGCACAGATACGCAGTATTTT
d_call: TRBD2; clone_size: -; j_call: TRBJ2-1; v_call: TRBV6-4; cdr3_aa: CASSVAGAGLHEQFF; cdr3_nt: TGTGCCAGCAGTGTGGCGGGAGCAGGACTCCATGAGCAGTTCTTC
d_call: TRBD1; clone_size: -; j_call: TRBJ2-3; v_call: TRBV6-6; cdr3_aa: CATTGQGTEDTQYF; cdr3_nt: TGTGCCACCACGGGACAGGGGACCGAAGATACGCAGTATTTT
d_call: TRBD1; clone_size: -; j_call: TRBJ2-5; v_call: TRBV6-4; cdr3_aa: CARGQGARETQYF; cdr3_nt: TGTGCCAGAGGACAGGGGGCCAGAGAGACCCAGTACTTC
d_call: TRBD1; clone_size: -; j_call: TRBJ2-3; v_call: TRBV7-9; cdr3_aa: CASSYTGQGAKDTQYF; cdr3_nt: TGTGCCAGCAGCTACACTGGACAGGGGGCGAAGGATACGCAGTATTTT
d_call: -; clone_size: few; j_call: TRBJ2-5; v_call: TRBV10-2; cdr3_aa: CASSGTAAETQYF; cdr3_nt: TGCGCCAGCAGTGGGACAGCCGCAGAGACCCAGTACTTC
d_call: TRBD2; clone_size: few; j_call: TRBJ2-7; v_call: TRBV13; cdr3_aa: CASSLAGTKNEQYF; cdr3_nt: TGTGCCAGCAGCTTAGCCGGGACTAAAAACGAGCAGTACTTC
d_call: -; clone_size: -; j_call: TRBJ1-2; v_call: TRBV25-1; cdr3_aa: CASSEYEGVRGRYGYTF; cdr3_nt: TGTGCCAGCAGTGAATACGAGGGGGTACGGGGTCGTTATGGCTACACCTTC
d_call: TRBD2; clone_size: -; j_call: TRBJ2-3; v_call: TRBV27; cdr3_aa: CASSLFGTSGTDTQYF; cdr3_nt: TGTGCCAGCAGTTTATTCGGGACTAGCGGCACAGATACGCAGTATTTT
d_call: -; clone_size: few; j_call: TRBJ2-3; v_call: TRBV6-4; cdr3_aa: CASSPRTGSTDTQYF; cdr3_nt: TGTGCCAGCAGTCCCCGAACCGGGAGCACAGATACGCAGTATTTT
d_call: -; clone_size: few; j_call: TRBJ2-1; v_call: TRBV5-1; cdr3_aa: CASSFLATRGNEQFF; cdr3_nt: TGCGCCAGCAGCTTCCTGGCCACCCGGGGAAATGAGCAGTTCTTC
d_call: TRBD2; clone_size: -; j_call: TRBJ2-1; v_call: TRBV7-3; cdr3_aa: CASSGTSGYNEQFF; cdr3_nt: TGTGCCAGCAGTGGCACTAGCGGTTACAATGAGCAGTTCTTC
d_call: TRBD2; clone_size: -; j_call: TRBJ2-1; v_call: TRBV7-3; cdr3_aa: CASSIALAGGPHEQFF; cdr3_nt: TGTGCCAGCAGCATCGCGCTAGCGGGAGGGCCCCATGAGCAGTTCTTC
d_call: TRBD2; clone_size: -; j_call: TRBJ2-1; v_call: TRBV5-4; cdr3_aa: CASSLVAGDYYNEQFF; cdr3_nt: TGTGCCAGCAGCTTGGTAGCGGGAGATTACTACAATGAGCAGTTCTTC
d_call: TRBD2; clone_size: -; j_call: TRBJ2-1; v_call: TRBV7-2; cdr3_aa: CASSSGTSGYNEQFF; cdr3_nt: TGTGCCAGCAGCTCCGGGACTAGCGGATACAATGAGCAGTTCTTC
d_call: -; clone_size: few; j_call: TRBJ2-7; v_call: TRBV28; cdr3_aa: CASSTFYEQYF; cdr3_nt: TGTGCCAGCAGTACATTCTACGAGCAGTACTTC
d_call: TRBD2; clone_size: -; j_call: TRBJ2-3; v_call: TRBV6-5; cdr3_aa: CASSETSGRGDTQYF; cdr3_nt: TGTGCCAGCAGCGAGACTAGCGGGAGGGGAGATACGCAGTATTTT
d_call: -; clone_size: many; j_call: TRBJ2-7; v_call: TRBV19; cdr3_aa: CASRGIYEQYF; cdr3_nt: TGTGCCAGTCGAGGAATCTACGAGCAGTACTTC
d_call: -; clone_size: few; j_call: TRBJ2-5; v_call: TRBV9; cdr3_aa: CASSVGAGTETQYF; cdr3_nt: TGTGCCAGCAGCGTGGGAGCGGGTACAGAGACCCAGTACTTC
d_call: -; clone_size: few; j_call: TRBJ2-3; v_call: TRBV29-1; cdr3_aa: CSVDRTVASTDTQYF; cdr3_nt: TGCAGCGTTGACCGGACAGTCGCTAGCACAGATACGCAGTATTTT
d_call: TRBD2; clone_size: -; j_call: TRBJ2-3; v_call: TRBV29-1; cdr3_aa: CSVGLAGGSTDTQYF; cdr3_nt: TGCAGCGTTGGGCTAGCGGGAGGGAGCACAGATACGCAGTATTTT
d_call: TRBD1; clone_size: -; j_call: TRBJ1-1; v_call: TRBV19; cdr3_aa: CASSTTGAPTEAFF; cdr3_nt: TGTGCCAGTAGTACGACAGGGGCGCCCACTGAAGCTTTCTTT
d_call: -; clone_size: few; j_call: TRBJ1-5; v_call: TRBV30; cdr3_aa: CAWSADSNNQPQHF; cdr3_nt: TGTGCCTGGAGTGCGGACAGCAACAATCAGCCCCAGCATTTT
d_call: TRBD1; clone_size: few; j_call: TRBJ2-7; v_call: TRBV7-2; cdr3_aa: CASSSWDRPYEQYF; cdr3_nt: TGTGCCAGCAGCTCGTGGGACAGGCCCTACGAGCAGTACTTC
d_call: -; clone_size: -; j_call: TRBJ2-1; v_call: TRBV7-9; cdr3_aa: CASSLDGGEQFF; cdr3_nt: TGTGCCAGCAGCTTAGACGGGGGTGAGCAGTTCTTC
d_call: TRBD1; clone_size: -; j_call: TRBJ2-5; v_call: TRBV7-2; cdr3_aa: CAISKSRGPVSETQYF; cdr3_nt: TGTGCCATCAGCAAGTCAAGGGGGCCGGTTTCAGAGACCCAGTACTTC
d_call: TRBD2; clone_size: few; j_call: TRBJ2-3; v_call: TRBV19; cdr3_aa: CASSTAGGSDTQYF; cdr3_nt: TGTGCCAGTAGTACCGCGGGAGGCTCAGATACGCAGTATTTT
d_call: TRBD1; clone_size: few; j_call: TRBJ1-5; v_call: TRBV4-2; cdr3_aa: CASSQSWTGGYQPQHF; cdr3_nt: TGTGCCAGCAGCCAATCCTGGACAGGAGGATATCAGCCCCAGCATTTT
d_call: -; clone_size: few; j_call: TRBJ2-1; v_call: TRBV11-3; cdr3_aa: CASSLRRGEQFF; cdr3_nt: TGTGCCAGCAGCTTACGTCGCGGTGAGCAGTTCTTC
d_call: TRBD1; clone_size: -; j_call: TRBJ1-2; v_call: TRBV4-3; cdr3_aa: CASSRRQGARGYTF; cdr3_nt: TGCGCCAGCAGCCGACGACAGGGGGCGCGTGGCTACACCTTC
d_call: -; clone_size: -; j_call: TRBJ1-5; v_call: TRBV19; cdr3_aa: CASSIEGGNQPQHF; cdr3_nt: TGTGCCAGTAGTATCGAGGGGGGCAATCAGCCCCAGCATTTT
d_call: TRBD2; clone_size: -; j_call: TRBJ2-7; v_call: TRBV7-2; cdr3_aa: CASSLVAGVGGEQYF; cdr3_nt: TGTGCCAGCAGCTTAGTAGCGGGAGTAGGTGGCGAGCAGTACTTC
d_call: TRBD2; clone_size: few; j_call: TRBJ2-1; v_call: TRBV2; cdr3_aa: CASTELAASYNEQFF; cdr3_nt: TGTGCCAGCACCGAACTAGCGGCGAGCTACAATGAGCAGTTCTTC
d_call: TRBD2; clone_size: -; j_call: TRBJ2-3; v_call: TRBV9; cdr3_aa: CASSVWTSGRTDTQYF; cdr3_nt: TGTGCCAGCAGCGTATGGACTAGCGGGAGAACAGATACGCAGTATTTT